A selection of T cell receptor beta chains follows, all from one sample in a study of blood T cell repertoires in COVID-19. TCRdb keeps only in-frame clones here, not all; method: immunoSEQ multiplex PCR. The sample contains 120,000 to 150,000 clones, about 83% of which appear only once. Material: peripheral blood. The receptors here all came from a human donor in a cohort sampled during active COVID-19. Both conserved end residues are part of each CDR3. The D gene is left open where the match is weak. Not all rows give a size; the values are once, few, many and, for expanded clones, a class.

>TRBJ2-5|TRBV3-1/TRBV3-2|TRBD2|16|once
TGTGCCAGCAGCCAAAATAGCGGGAGGTTCCAAGAGACCCAGTACTTC
CASSQNSGRFQETQYF
>TRBJ1-3|TRBV19|-|14|-
TGTGCCAGTAGTACTAGAGGGACTGGAAACACCATATATTTT
CASSTRGTGNTIYF
>TRBJ2-6|TRBV13|-|15|-
TGTGCCAGCAGCTTTCTAGTGTCTGGGGCCAACGTCCTGACTTTC
CASSFLVSGANVLTF
>TRBJ2-4|TRBV24-1|-|11|-
TGTGCCACCAGTAAGACAGACTTTTTTTACTTC
CATSKTDFFYF
>TRBJ2-1|TRBV11-2|-|14|-
TGTGCCAGCAGCTTAGCGGGAGTATACGTTCTTCAGTTCTTC
CASSLAGVYVLQFF
>TRBJ2-2|TRBV18|-|17|-
TGTGCCAGCTCACCACGAGTACAGGCTGCGGACACCGGGGAGCTGTTTTTT
CASSPRVQAADTGELFF
>TRBJ2-1|TRBV28|TRBD2|14|once
TGTGCCACCCTTCGGGCTAGCGGTTACAATGAGCAGTTCTTC
CATLRASGYNEQFF
>TRBJ1-1|TRBV9|TRBD1|12|-
TGTGCCAGCGGGACAGTGAACACTGAAGCTTTCTTT
CASGTVNTEAFF
>TRBJ1-2|TRBV6-5|-|13|-
TGTGCCAGCAGGGGGGACTTCTACTATGGCTACACCTTC
CASRGDFYYGYTF
>TRBJ2-3|TRBV5-1|-|14|-
TGCGCCAGCAGCTTAGAGGGCTGGGCAGATACGCAGTATTTT
CASSLEGWADTQYF
>TRBJ2-7|TRBV19|-|13|-
TGTGCCAGTAGTAGGCAGGGGTCCTACGAGCAGTACTTC
CASSRQGSYEQYF
>TRBJ2-5|TRBV7-7|TRBD2|15|-
TGTGCTAGCAGCTTAGTGCCTAGCGGTAGGGAGACCCAGTACTTC
CASSLVPSGRETQYF
>TRBJ2-7|TRBV5-6|-|16|-
TGTGCCAGCAGCTTGTCCATACAGATCATCTCCTACGAGCAGTACTTC
CASSLSIQIISYEQYF
>TRBJ1-5|TRBV5-8|-|15|-
TGTGCCAGCACCAAACAGGGTGGTAACAATCAGCCCCAGCATTTT
CASTKQGGNNQPQHF
>TRBJ1-1|TRBV7-8|-|14|-
TGTGCCAGCAGCTTAAATCAGGGTGCCCATGAAGCTTTCTTT
CASSLNQGAHEAFF
>TRBJ1-4|TRBV4-1|TRBD1|16|once
TGCGCCAGCAGCCAAGATCCAGGGGGTTCGGATGAAAAACTGTTTTTT
CASSQDPGGSDEKLFF
>TRBJ1-1|TRBV29-1|-|13|few
TGCAGCGTTTCGACAGCGAGGAACACTGAAGCTTTCTTT
CSVSTARNTEAFF
>TRBJ2-7|TRBV2|-|13|-
TGTGCCAGCAGTGAAGACTCGAGTTACGAGCAGTACTTC
CASSEDSSYEQYF
>TRBJ2-2|TRBV6-6|-|14|-
TGTGCCAGCAGGCTCTCTGATCGGGACGGGGAGCTGTTTTTT
CASRLSDRDGELFF
>TRBJ2-6|TRBV19|-|18|-
TGTGCCAGTAGTATCGCAGGACAGACCCTCTCTGGGGCCAACGTCCTGACTTTC
CASSIAGQTLSGANVLTF
>TRBJ2-7|TRBV12-5|TRBD1|15|-
TGTGCTAGTGCATACTCAGGGACAGGGGCCTACGAGCAGTACTTC
CASAYSGTGAYEQYF
>TRBJ2-7|TRBV6-2/TRBV6-3|TRBD2|12|-
TGTGCCAGCAGTAGCGGGAGCCGCGAGCAGTACTTC
CASSSGSREQYF
>TRBJ2-3|TRBV18|TRBD2|15|-
TGTGCCAGCTCCCAGCGGGAGGGCCGTACAGATACGCAGTATTTT
CASSQREGRTDTQYF
>TRBJ1-5|TRBV19|-|16|-
TGTGCCAGTAGTATAGTGGGGGGGCAGGGCAATCAGCCCCAGCATTTT
CASSIVGGQGNQPQHF
>TRBJ2-1|TRBV9|TRBD2|17|-
TGTGCCAGCAGCGTAGATAGCGGGAGGAGCTCCTACAATGAGCAGTTCTTC
CASSVDSGRSSYNEQFF
>TRBJ2-3|TRBV6-5|TRBD1|15|once
TGTGCCAGCAACCTACAGGGGGCGGGCACAGATACGCAGTATTTT
CASNLQGAGTDTQYF
>TRBJ2-3|TRBV5-5|TRBD2|12|few
TGTGCCAGCAGGACTAGCGGAGATACGCAGTATTTT
CASRTSGDTQYF